This T cell receptor (beta chain) is from a study of blood T cell repertoires in COVID-19. As for the study in general: From T cells, B-cell-depleted T cells, or PBMCs came the material, which was cDNA or gDNA.

Authors' methods: Amplified reference gene primers provided the basis for estimating nucleated cell counts. The method was immunoSEQ multiplex PCR; TCRdb's version includes in-frame clones alone and lacks a portion of them. The DNA was the basis for D and trimming; V, J and clone size are from that table. The repertoire holds more than 80,000 clones, with about four fifths as singletons. Trimming pared 1 base from V and 3 bases from J, leaving 14 bases between. The CDR3 is 15 residues long. Germline CDR1 SGHRS, CDR2 YFSETQ. The V gene is TRBV5-1, the J gene TRBJ2-7; D unresolved. Sequencing was carried out using peripheral blood. The TCR was taken from a woman in her 70s with acute or convalescent COVID-19. As DNA, the CDR3 is TGCGCCAGCAGCTTGTTTTCAGGTTCCGACTACGAGCAGTACTTC. As protein: CASSLFSGSDYEQYF.